This T cell receptor beta chain comes out of a study of OX40 agonist ivuxolimab in advanced cancers. This clone was counted a single time. Clones were sequenced by immunoSEQ multiplex PCR, and TCRdb holds only the in-frame ones, with some missing. The sample consists of around 80,000 clones, around 84% of them appearing once. V dropped 0 bases and J dropped 1 base, with 7 bases sitting between them. The CDR3 length is 14 residues. CDR1 and CDR2 (germline): SGDLS, YYNGEE. The chain carries TRBV9 and TRBJ2-5; D possibly corresponds to TRBD2 (5 bases). The sequencing here drew on CD4+ or CD8+ T cells sorted from blood, taken in a trial of the OX40 agonist ivuxolimab. This sequence originates from an adult with an advanced solid tumor such as melanoma, head and neck, liver or kidney cancer. CDR3 sequence (DNA): TGTGCCAGCAGCGTAGGGGGAGTCCAAGAGACCCAGTACTTC. Its translation is CASSVGGVQETQYF.